The next 24 T cell receptor beta chains were all read from a single sample in a study of monozygotic twins with inflammatory bowel disease. From the 5' RACE reads, TCRdb lists one entry per CDR3 protein and no DNA. In all, the sample yields approximately 400,000 distinct CDR3 sequences. The specimen was blood. The receptors derive from a human donor with ulcerative colitis or Crohn's disease, or a healthy co-twin of an affected twin (not recorded which).

This chain uses TRBV6-5 with TRBJ1-2. Per the germline V gene, CDR1 is MNHEY and CDR2 is SVGAGI. This CDR3 region has 16 residues. This CDR3 is CASSYSTAGLGYGYTF.

This chain joins TRBV11-2 and TRBJ2-1; absent DNA, TCRdb's TRBD2 call cannot be checked. Germline-derived CDR1 and CDR2 are SGHAT and FQNNGV. CDR3 length: 15 amino acids. CDR3 sequence: CASSLDRLLVNEQFF.

The chain couples TRBV7-3 to TRBJ2-2. The germline gives CDR1 SGHTA, CDR2 FQGTGA. The CDR3 is 18 residues long. The chain's CDR3 is CASSLIGSRRRNTGELFF. The whole variable domain, remainder taken from reference TRBV7-3 and TRBJ2-2, is GAGVSQTPSNKVTEKGKYVELRCDPISGHTALYWYRQSLGQGPEFLIYFQGTGAADDSGLPNDRFFAVRPEGSVSTLKIQRTERGDSAVYLCASSLIGSRRRNTGELFFGEGSRLTVL.

The chain carries TRBV11-2 and TRBJ2-7; as DNA is missing, the TRBD1 call by TCRdb cannot be tested. Per the germline V gene, CDR1 is SGHAT and CDR2 is FQNNGV. This CDR3 has 15 residues. This CDR3 is CASSSGTDTVSGQYF.

The chain uses TRBV5-1 and TRBJ2-7; TCRdb picks TRBD1, but there is no DNA to check that call. Per germline, CDR1 SGHRS and CDR2 YFSETQ. This CDR3 is built from 12 residues. This chain's CDR3 is CASSGQGLEQYF.

The V and J genes are TRBV5-5 and TRBJ2-1; TCRdb gives TRBD1 as the D gene, but with no DNA this cannot be confirmed. CDR3 length equals 15 residues. Germline CDR1 reads SGHKS; CDR2 reads YYEKEE (reference sequence). CDR3 residues: CASSFEGGGYNEQFF.

This sequence joins TRBV29-1 and TRBJ2-7. Germline values: CDR1 SQVTM, CDR2 ANQGSEA. CDR3 length: 11 amino acids. This CDR3 reads CSVEVVYEQYF.

J is TRBJ2-3 and V is TRBV6-4; the D call from TCRdb, TRBD1, cannot be confirmed without DNA. Germline V gene lookup returns CDR1 MRHNA and CDR2 SNTAGT. CDR3 length: 15 residues. CDR3 amino acids: CASSDGTGHTDTQYF.

The chain carries TRBV5-1 and TRBJ2-3; TCRdb calls TRBD2, which cannot be checked without DNA. The germline gives CDR1 SGHRS, CDR2 YFSETQ. This CDR3 spans 16 amino acids. CDR3 in amino acids: CASSIGLAGRSDTQYF.

CDR3 residues: CASTDYSNQPQHF. The rearrangement uses TRBV12-3 or TRBV12-4 and TRBJ1-5. This CDR3 region has 13 residues.

This chain joins TRBV5-5 and TRBJ2-3; there is no DNA to check the TCRdb D call of TRBD1. From germline, CDR1 is SGHKS and CDR2 YYEKEE (reference sequence). The CDR3 contains 15 residues. CDR3 sequence reads: CASSLDRVREDTQYF. Together with reference TRBV5-5 and TRBJ2-3, the CDR3 gives the full variable domain: DAGVTQSPTHLIKTRGQQVTLRCSPISGHKSVSWYQQVLGQGPQFIFQYYEKEERGRGNFPDRFSARQFPNYSSELNVNALLLGDSALYLCASSLDRVREDTQYFGPGTRLTVL.

The J gene is TRBJ1-4, the V gene TRBV29-1. Looked up from germline, CDR1 is SQVTM and CDR2 is ANQGSEA. The CDR3 spans 11 residues. CDR3 sequence reads: CSAEHNEKLFF.

The V and J genes are TRBV20-1 and TRBJ2-3; TCRdb outputs TRBD2, but without DNA this stays unchecked. This CDR3 contains 15 residues. The V gene's germline CDR1 is DFQATT and CDR2 SNEGSKA (reference sequence). The CDR3 sequence: CSARGGGGLLDTQYF.

This rearrangement joins TRBV4-3 to TRBJ1-6. The germline V gene encodes CDR1 LGHNA and CDR2 YSLEER. There are 14 residues in the CDR3. CDR3 in amino acids: CASSQEGNHSPLHF.

This chain joins TRBV12-3 or TRBV12-4 and TRBJ2-5; TCRdb proposes TRBD1, but this gene call is untestable without DNA. The CDR3 length is 13 residues. CDR3 residues: CASNRGPRETQYF.

The genes are TRBV4-2 and TRBJ2-7. CDR1 and CDR2 (germline): LGHNA, YNFKEQ. The CDR3 covers 14 residues. CDR3 protein: CASSQEDSSYEQYF.

The chain has TRBV12-3 or TRBV12-4 and TRBJ2-7; TCRdb selects TRBD2, and the lack of DNA leaves this call unchecked. The CDR3 extends over 18 amino acids. CDR3: CASSPGVAGYEGNYEQYF.

The V gene is TRBV4-3, the J gene TRBJ1-2; the TCRdb call, TRBD1, lacks DNA for checking. The CDR3 spans 15 residues. Looked up from germline, CDR1 is LGHNA and CDR2 is YSLEER. CDR3 amino acids: CASSQQDGTAYGYTF.

This chain links TRBV5-1 with TRBJ1-4. The CDR3 is 14 residues long. The germline V gene has CDR1 SGHRS and CDR2 YFSETQ. The CDR3 is CASSFGARNEKLFF.

This chain links TRBV30 with TRBJ1-5; TCRdb picks TRBD1, but there is no DNA to check that call. This CDR3 is 14 amino acids long. Germline V gene data show CDR1 as GTSNPN and CDR2 as SVGIG (reference sequence). The CDR3 sequence is CAWSHGQENQPQHF.

The rearrangement uses TRBV7-9 and TRBJ2-3; lacking DNA, the TRBD2 call made by TCRdb goes unchecked. The CDR3 spans 15 residues. Germline CDR1 reads SEHNR; CDR2 reads FQNEAQ (reference sequence). CDR3 loop: CASSLEAGRTDTQYF.

The chain employs TRBV7-2 and TRBJ2-7; lacking DNA, the TRBD2 call made by TCRdb goes unchecked. Looked up from germline, CDR1 is SGHTA and CDR2 is FQGNSA. The CDR3 loop spans 16 amino acids. The CDR3 here is CASSLRIAGGPYEQYF.

V and J are TRBV12-2 and TRBJ2-5; checking the TCRdb D call of TRBD1 is not possible without DNA. TRBV12-2 is a pseudogene locus. The CDR3 is 16 residues long. CDR3: CASRSNMGGSIGTQYF.

V usage is TRBV3-1 and J usage is TRBJ2-7; the D call of TRBD2 rests on TCRdb alone, since no DNA is present to check it. The CDR3 totals 13 residues. The V gene's germline CDR1 is LGHDT and CDR2 YNNKEL (reference sequence). This CDR3 is CASRDFSTYEQYF.